Presented here are 11 T cell receptor beta chains from one specimen sequenced in a study of cytotoxic CD8 clonotypes in ibrutinib-treated CLL. The data were produced by immunoSEQ multiplex PCR, yet TCRdb's version contains in-frame clones alone and is incomplete. The table shows about 45,000 clones, with 50% to 80% occurring only once. Material: PBMCs, obtained after 24 months of ibrutinib treatment. These receptors were taken from a human donor with chronic lymphocytic leukemia.

Here the CDR3 reads CASSVPAGQVPEQFF. CDR3 DNA sequence: TGTGCCAGCAGCGTCCCAGCGGGCCAGGTCCCTGAGCAGTTCTTC. The chain joins TRBV7-2 to TRBJ2-1; D is perhaps TRBD2 (6 bases). The CDR3 covers 15 residues. The germline V gene has CDR1 SGHTA and CDR2 FQGNSA. Trimming took off 5 bases at V and 9 bases at J, with 20 bases between the two ends.

The rearrangement joins TRBV6-5 to TRBJ2-3; 8 positions agree with TRBD2. This CDR3 has 15 amino acids. Germline V gene lookup returns CDR1 MNHEY and CDR2 SVGAGI. The trim removed 4 bases at V and 3 bases at J, leaving 6 bases unmatched. In nucleotides, the CDR3 is TGTGCCAGCAGTTTTCGACTAGCGAGTACAGATACGCAGTATTTT. Its protein is CASSFRLASTDTQYF.

CDR3 protein: CASSSTGYEQYF. Written as DNA, the CDR3 is TGTGCCAGCAGCTCCACTGGCTACGAGCAGTACTTC. The rearrangement links TRBV5-6 to TRBJ2-7; D ambiguous. Trimming left V 3 bases short and J 3 bases short, with 7 bases between. The length of the CDR3 is 12 residues. The germline CDR1 and CDR2 sequences are SGHDT and YYEEEE.

J is TRBJ1-1 and V is TRBV5-1; D is ambiguous. This CDR3 spans 14 amino acids. Germline V CDR1 and CDR2: SGHRS, YFSETQ. V was shortened by 4 bases and J by 1 base, with 11 bases between the two germline ends. The CDR3 DNA sequence: TGCGCCAGCAGCGCCGTAGGAAGGAACACTGAAGCTTTCTTT. It translates to CASSAVGRNTEAFF.

This clone was counted only a few times. This chain links TRBV10-3 with TRBJ1-1; 9 nucleotides align to TRBD1. Losses at the gene ends were 2 bases for V and 4 bases for J; bases not matched to a gene: 2. Germline loops: CDR1 ENHRY, CDR2 SYGVKD. The CDR3 runs 14 residues. CDR3 in DNA: TGTGCCATCAGTGAGGGGACAGGGAGCACTGAAGCTTTCTTT. Amino acid sequence: CAISEGTGSTEAFF.

Here the CDR3 reads CASTIFTGAEAFF. The CDR3 region has the DNA TGCGCCAGCACGATTTTTACAGGGGCTGAAGCTTTCTTT. The chain carries TRBV5-1 and TRBJ1-1, with TRBD1 matching over 7 bases. V shed 6 bases, J shed 6 bases, and the junction held 8 bases outside the gene matches. This CDR3 spans 13 amino acids. Per germline, CDR1 SGHRS and CDR2 YFSETQ.

This clone was detected once. The rearrangement links TRBV7-3 to TRBJ1-1; TRBD1 might be the D (5 bases). Trimming removed 3 bases at V and 0 bases at J, with 8 bases between. Germline V lookup: CDR1 SGHTA, CDR2 FQGTGA. This CDR3 is built from 14 residues. CDR3 bases: TGTGCCAGCAGCTTGTCAGGGCTGAACACTGAAGCTTTCTTT. It specifies CASSLSGLNTEAFF.

This chain connects TRBV5-1 to TRBJ1-3; D uncertain. The V and J ends lost 4 bases and 1 base respectively, with 9 bases between them. Germline lookup yields CDR1 SGHRS and CDR2 YFSETQ. This CDR3 is 14 amino acids long. As DNA, the CDR3 is TGCGCCAGCAGCCCGGGAGGGTCTGGAAACACCATATATTTT. Its protein is CASSPGGSGNTIYF. The variable domain in full, with the rest retrieved from reference TRBV5-1 and TRBJ1-3, is KAGVTQTPRYLIKTRGQQVTLSCSPISGHRSVSWYQQTPGQGLQFLFEYFSETQRNKGNFPGRFSGRQFSNSRSEMNVSTLELGDSALYLCASSPGGSGNTIYFGEGSWLTVV.

The J gene is TRBJ1-5, the V gene TRBV18, with TRBD1 matching 8 bases. This CDR3 is built from 15 residues. V shed 4 bases and J 6 bases; nucleotides not matched to a gene: 8. The V gene's germline CDR1 is KGHSH and CDR2 LQKENI. This CDR3 is CASSRTGSMTQPQHF. For the CDR3, the DNA is TGTGCCAGCTCACGGACAGGGTCCATGACTCAGCCCCAGCATTTT. The full variable domain, in which reference TRBV18 and TRBJ1-5 provide the parts outside the CDR3, is NAGVMQNPRHLVRRRGQEARLRCSPMKGHSHVYWYRQLPEEGLKFMVYLQKENIIDESGMPKERFSAEFPKEGPSILRIQQVVRGDSAAYFCASSRTGSMTQPQHFGDGTRLSIL.

This rearrangement joins TRBV7-8 to TRBJ1-3; the D gene is possibly TRBD1 (5 bases). The CDR3 covers 17 residues. The V and J ends lost 5 bases and 1 base respectively, with 18 bases between them. Germline CDR1 is SGHVS and CDR2 is FQNEAQ. CDR3 protein: CASSTGHFSVSGNTIYF. As DNA, the CDR3 is TGTGCCAGCAGCACTGGACATTTCTCCGTTTCTGGAAACACCATATATTTT.

The V call is TRBV10-3, the J call TRBJ2-7; TRBD2 aligns across 14 bases. V was clipped by 2 bases and J by 4 bases; unmatched bases: 1. The germline gives CDR1 ENHRY, CDR2 SYGVKD. CDR3 size: 15 residues. The CDR3 region has the DNA TGTGCCATCAGTGAGAGGACTAGCGGGGGGTACGAGCAGTACTTC. Its translation: CAISERTSGGYEQYF.